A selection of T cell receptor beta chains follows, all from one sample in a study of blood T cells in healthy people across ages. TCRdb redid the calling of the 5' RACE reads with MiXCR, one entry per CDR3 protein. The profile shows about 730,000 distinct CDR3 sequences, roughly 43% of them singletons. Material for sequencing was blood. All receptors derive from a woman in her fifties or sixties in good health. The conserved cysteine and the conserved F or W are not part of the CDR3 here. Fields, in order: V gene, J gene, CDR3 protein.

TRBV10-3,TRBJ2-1,AISEGYNEQF
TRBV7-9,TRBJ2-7,ASSPGLAGSAYEQY
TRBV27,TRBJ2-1,ASLRGDNEQF
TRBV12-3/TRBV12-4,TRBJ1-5,ASRPGQGATQPQH
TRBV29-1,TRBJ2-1,SATLGTRKNNEQF
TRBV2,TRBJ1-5,ASSAVGFSNQPQH
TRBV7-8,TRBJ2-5,ASSSGLAGRTQY
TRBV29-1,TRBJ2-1,SVEAGASEQF
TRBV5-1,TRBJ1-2,ASSLSAGTNYGYT
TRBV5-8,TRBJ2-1,ASRLAGLASNEQF
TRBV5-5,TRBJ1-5,ASSLIGVGQPQH